Sequencing of this T cell receptor beta chain was carried out in a study of beta chain features in type 1 diabetes. Trimming removed 5 bases from V and 4 bases from J, with 12 bases in between. The germline CDR1 and CDR2 sequences are SGHAT and FQNNGV. The CDR3 sequence is 14 residues long. cDNA synthesis used the whole RNA isolate, giving expressed TCRB sequences. There were about 3.57 million reads on average in the naive, central memory and regulatory T cell samples. TCRdb's table, derived via immunoSEQ multiplex PCR, lists solely in-frame clones and lacks some. The table has about 270,000 clones, 12% to 15% seen once. Points on this clone: Its antigen is unidentified.

All of the sorted populations showed purity greater than 98%. Overall study findings and caveats: Shorter TCRB CDR3s, moderately but significantly so, marked every one of the four CD4+ subsets in Type 1 diabetes patients. The study notes PCR might favor shorter templates equally in patients and controls.

The source material was naive CD4+ T cells from blood. The genes are TRBV11-2 and TRBJ1-3; D possibly corresponds to TRBD1 (5 bases). The receptor comes from a woman between 35 and 50 years old in good health. Here the CDR3 reads CASSPSTGGNTIYF. The CDR3 bases are TGTGCCAGCAGCCCCTCTACAGGCGGAAACACCATATATTTT. Based on the CDR3 plus reference TRBV11-2 and TRBJ1-3, the full variable domain is EAGVAQSPRYKIIEKRQSVAFWCNPISGHATLYWYQQILGQGPKLLIQFQNNGVVDDSQLPKDRFSAERLKGVDSTLKIQPAKLEDSAVYLCASSPSTGGNTIYFGEGSWLTVV.